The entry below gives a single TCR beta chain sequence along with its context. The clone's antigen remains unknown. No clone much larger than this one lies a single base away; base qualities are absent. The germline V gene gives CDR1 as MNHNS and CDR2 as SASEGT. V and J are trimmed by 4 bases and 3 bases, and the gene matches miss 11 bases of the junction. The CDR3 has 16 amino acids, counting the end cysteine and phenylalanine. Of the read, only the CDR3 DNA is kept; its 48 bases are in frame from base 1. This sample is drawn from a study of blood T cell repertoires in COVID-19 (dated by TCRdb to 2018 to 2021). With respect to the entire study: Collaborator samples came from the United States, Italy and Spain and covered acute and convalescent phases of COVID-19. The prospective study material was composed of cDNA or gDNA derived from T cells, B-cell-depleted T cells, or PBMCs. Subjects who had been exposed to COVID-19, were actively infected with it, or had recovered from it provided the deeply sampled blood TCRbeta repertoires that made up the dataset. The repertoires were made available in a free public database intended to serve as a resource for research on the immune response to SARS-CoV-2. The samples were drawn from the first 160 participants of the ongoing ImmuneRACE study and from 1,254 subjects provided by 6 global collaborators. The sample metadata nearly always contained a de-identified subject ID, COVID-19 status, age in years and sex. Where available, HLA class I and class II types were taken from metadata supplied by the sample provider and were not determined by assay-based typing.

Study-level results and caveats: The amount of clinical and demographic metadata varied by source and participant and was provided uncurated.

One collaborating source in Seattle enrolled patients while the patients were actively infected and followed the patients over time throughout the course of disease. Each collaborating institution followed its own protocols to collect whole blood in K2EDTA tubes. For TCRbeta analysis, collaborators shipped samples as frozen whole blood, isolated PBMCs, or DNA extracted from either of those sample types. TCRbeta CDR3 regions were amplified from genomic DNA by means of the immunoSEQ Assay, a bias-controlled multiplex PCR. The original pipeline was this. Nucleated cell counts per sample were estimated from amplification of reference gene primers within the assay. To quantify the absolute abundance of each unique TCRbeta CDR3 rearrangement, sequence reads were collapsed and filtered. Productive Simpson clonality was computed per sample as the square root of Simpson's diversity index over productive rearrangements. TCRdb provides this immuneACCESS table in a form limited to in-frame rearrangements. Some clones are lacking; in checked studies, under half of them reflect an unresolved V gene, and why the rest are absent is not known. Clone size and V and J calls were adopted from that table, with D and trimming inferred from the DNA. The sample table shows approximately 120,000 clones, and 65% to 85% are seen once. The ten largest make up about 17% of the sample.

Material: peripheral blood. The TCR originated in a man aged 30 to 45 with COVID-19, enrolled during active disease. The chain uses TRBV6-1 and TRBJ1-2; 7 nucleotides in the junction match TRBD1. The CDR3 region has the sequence CASSVRMGGQYYGYTF. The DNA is TGTGCCAGCAGTGTCCGAATGGGGGGACAGTACTATGGCTACACCTTC.